A single sample gave rise to the 28 T cell receptor beta chains below, sequenced in a study of control samples from healthy donors and cancer patients. Using immunoSEQ multiplex PCR, the repertoire was profiled, and TCRdb retains in-frame clones only, with some absent. Among under 200,000 clones listed, roughly 94% were seen once. Sequencing input: PBMCs. The source is a man aged 60-69 years with colorectal cancer.

The chain recombines TRBV9 with TRBJ2-5, with 8 positions matching TRBD1. Germline trimming cut 4 bases from V and 3 bases from J; bases unmatched to any gene: 11. The CDR3 runs to 16 residues. The germline V gene encodes CDR1 SGDLS and CDR2 YYNGEE. The CDR3 is CASSFGQGAPKETQYF. In DNA form, the CDR3 reads TGTGCCAGCAGCTTCGGACAGGGAGCCCCTAAAGAGACCCAGTACTTC.

This chain links TRBV7-2 with TRBJ1-3; 7 bases line up with TRBD1. The CDR3 is 17 amino acids. Germline CDR1 reads SGHTA; CDR2 reads FQGNSA. Trimming removed 4 bases from V and 0 bases from J; junction bases left unmatched: 9. The CDR3 DNA is TGTGCCAGCAGCTCGTCAGGGGGGCCCGGCTCTGGAAACACCATATATTTT. This translates into CASSSSGGPGSGNTIYF.

This chain joins TRBV6-6 and TRBJ1-4, with a weak D call TRBD1 (6 bases). The CDR3 contains 13 residues. Germline CDR1 MNHNY, CDR2 SVGAGI (reference sequence). The V end lost 8 bases, the J end lost 8 bases, and 15 bases lay between the germline ends. The CDR3 nucleotides read TGTGCCAGCCTGCACACAGGGACGGAAAAACTGTTTTTT. Protein sequence: CASLHTGTEKLFF.

The chain links TRBV2 to TRBJ1-4; 10 bases agree with TRBD1. V lost 10 bases and J lost 0; bases outside the gene matches: 5. The CDR3 consists of 15 residues. Germline V gene lookup returns CDR1 SNHLY and CDR2 FYNNEI. This chain's CDR3 is CAKRGQGATNEKLFF. The CDR3 DNA follows: TGTGCCAAGAGAGGACAGGGGGCAACTAATGAAAAACTGTTTTTT.

The chain has TRBV10-3 and TRBJ1-2; 8 bases align to TRBD1. Germline CDR1 ENHRY, CDR2 SYGVKD. The CDR3 is 14 residues long. The ends lost 2 bases at V and 4 bases at J; junction bases unmatched: 3. CDR3 DNA: TGTGCCATCAGTGAGGGACAGGGTGCCTATGGCTACACCTTC. Its translation: CAISEGQGAYGYTF.

This sequence joins TRBV6-5 and TRBJ1-2; D is perhaps TRBD1 (6 bases). The germline gives CDR1 MNHEY, CDR2 SVGAGI. The CDR3 contains 12 residues. The germline V and J ends were trimmed by 7 bases and 4 bases, with 10 bases remaining between them. In DNA, the CDR3 is TGTGCCAGCACACAGGGCTCCTATGGCTACACCTTC. Its translation is CASTQGSYGYTF.

The chain combines TRBV27 with TRBJ2-7; the match to TRBD2 covers 13 bases. J lost 4 bases, V lost 6 bases, and 3 bases had no gene match. In germline, CDR1 is MNHEY, CDR2 SMNVEV (reference sequence). The CDR3 is 14 amino acids. Here the CDR3 reads CASRGLAGAYEQYF. CDR3 nucleotide sequence: TGTGCCAGCAGAGGACTAGCGGGGGCTTACGAGCAGTACTTC.

This clone was seen just once. The rearrangement joins TRBV5-1 to TRBJ1-4, with TRBD1 matching 8 bases. Germline-derived CDR1 and CDR2 are SGHRS and YFSETQ. The V gene end was trimmed by 0 bases and the J gene end by 6 bases; junction bases not matched to a gene: 1. This CDR3 comprises 14 residues. For the CDR3, the DNA is TGCGCCAGCAGCTTGGTACAGGGGGATGAAAAACTGTTTTTT. Translating gives CASSLVQGDEKLFF.

This clone has only one observation. This rearrangement joins TRBV3-1 (or the pseudogene TRBV3-2) to TRBJ2-5; weak D call: TRBD1 (5 bases). Deletions cut 0 bases from V and 13 bases from J, with 18 bases between. Germline-derived CDR1 and CDR2 are LGHDT and YNNKEL (reference sequence). The CDR3 spans 14 residues. In nucleotides, the CDR3 is TGTGCCAGCAGCCAAGAAGGGGTGGGCGGATCCAGGTACTTC. Translation: CASSQEGVGGSRYF.

This chain links TRBV19 with TRBJ2-7; no clear D gene. Trimming took 7 bases from V and 0 from J, leaving 7 bases between them. The CDR3 covers 12 residues. Germline-derived CDR1 and CDR2 are LNHDA and SQIVND (reference sequence). Here the CDR3 reads CASKSPSYEQYF. In DNA form, the CDR3 reads TGTGCCAGTAAAAGCCCCTCCTACGAGCAGTACTTC. Full variable domain (rest looked up from reference TRBV19 and TRBJ2-7): DGGITQSPKYLFRKEGQNVTLSCEQNLNHDAMYWYRQDPGQGLRLIYYSQIVNDFQKGDIAEGYSVSREKKESFPLTVTSAQKNPTAFYLCASKSPSYEQYFGPGTRLTVT.

The chain links TRBV11-2 to TRBJ2-1, with 11 positions matching TRBD2. Germline CDR1 is SGHAT and CDR2 is FQNNGV. The CDR3 covers 16 residues. With V trimmed by 0 bases and J by 4 bases, 2 bases remained unmatched. The CDR3: CASSLELAGVYNEQFF. For the CDR3, the DNA is TGTGCCAGCAGCTTAGAACTAGCGGGGGTGTACAATGAGCAGTTCTTC.

The chain has TRBV28 and TRBJ1-1; 7 nucleotides match TRBD1. Germline loops: CDR1 MDHEN, CDR2 SYDVKM. With V trimmed by 5 bases and J by 0 bases, 24 bases remained unmatched. CDR3 length: 21 residues. DNA for the CDR3: TGTGCCAGCAGTGGCCCCGGGCAGGGGGTGATCCAGGGGAGGATGAACACTGAAGCTTTCTTT. Protein product: CASSGPGQGVIQGRMNTEAFF.

J is TRBJ2-6 and V is TRBV19; TRBD2 is a possible D gene (6 bases). The germline gives CDR1 LNHDA, CDR2 SQIVND (reference sequence). V was trimmed by 0 bases and J by 2 bases, leaving 14 bases between them. The CDR3 contains 18 residues. The CDR3: CASSIDGPRTTGANVLTF. As DNA, the CDR3 is TGTGCCAGTAGTATAGATGGACCACGGACTACTGGGGCCAACGTCCTGACTTTC.

The V gene is TRBV4-3, the J gene TRBJ1-4; D unclear. This CDR3 contains 16 residues. The V gene's germline CDR1 is LGHNA and CDR2 YSLEER. V was shortened by 0 bases and J by 7 bases, with 15 bases between the two germline ends. The CDR3 sequence: CASSQDGVMIGEKLFF. In DNA, the CDR3 is TGCGCCAGCAGCCAAGATGGGGTGATGATTGGTGAAAAACTGTTTTTT.

In this sample, this clone turned up once. The rearrangement uses TRBV5-6 and TRBJ1-6; D gene unclear. The CDR3 contains 13 residues. Germline lookup yields CDR1 SGHDT and CDR2 YYEEEE. V lost 7 bases and J 6 bases, leaving 11 bases between the germline ends. CDR3 region: CASGWQSNSPLHF. CDR3 DNA sequence: TGTGCCAGCGGGTGGCAAAGTAATTCACCCCTCCACTTT.

The chain couples TRBV29-1 to TRBJ1-6; maybe TRBD1 (6 bases). The V end was cut by 6 bases, the J end by 8 bases, with 17 bases between. The germline V gene encodes CDR1 SQVTM and CDR2 ANQGSEA. The CDR3 totals 14 residues. CDR3 sequence (DNA): TGCAGCGTCCGACGCGGGGGCCTGGATTCACCCCTCCACTTT. Translating it yields CSVRRGGLDSPLHF.

DNA of the CDR3: TGCGCCAGCAGCCAAGATGTAGGGTTGGCCTACGAGCAGTACTTC. Translation: CASSQDVGLAYEQYF. V is TRBV4-3 and J is TRBJ2-7, with unresolved D. V lost 0 bases and J lost 2, with 11 bases in between. The CDR3 length is 15 residues. The germline gives CDR1 LGHNA, CDR2 YSLEER.

This clone was counted once. This sequence joins TRBV5-4 and TRBJ2-2; 8 bases map to TRBD2. This CDR3 spans 16 amino acids. The germline V gene has CDR1 SGHNT and CDR2 YYREEE (reference sequence). V dropped 5 bases and J dropped 4; count of bases not matched to a gene: 10. CDR3 sequence reads: CASSGRAGDRTGELFF. CDR3 sequence (DNA): TGTGCCAGCAGTGGACGAGCGGGGGATCGCACCGGGGAGCTGTTTTTT.

V gene TRBV6-5 combines with J gene TRBJ1-1; D is unresolved. V lost 5 bases and J lost 7, with 8 bases in between. The length of the CDR3 is 11 residues. Germline V CDR1 and CDR2: MNHEY, SVGAGI. The CDR3 DNA reads as TGTGCCAGCAGTCAAAAGCTTGAAGCTTTCTTT. Translation gives CASSQKLEAFF.

The rearrangement joins TRBV4-2 to TRBJ2-2, with 15 bases aligning to TRBD2. CDR3 length: 18 residues. Trimming removed 1 base from V and 6 bases from J; junction bases left unmatched: 6. Germline lookup yields CDR1 LGHNA and CDR2 YNFKEQ. CDR3 bases: TGTGCCAGCAGCCAAGGGACTAGCGGGGGGGCGGTCGCCGGGGAGCTGTTTTTT. It encodes CASSQGTSGGAVAGELFF.

The chain combines TRBV5-1 with TRBJ1-5, with TRBD1 as a possible D gene (5 bases). The V end lost 4 bases, the J end lost 0 bases, and 11 bases lay between the germline ends. This CDR3 spans 15 amino acids. Germline CDR1 reads SGHRS; CDR2 reads YFSETQ. CDR3 in DNA: TGCGCCAGCAGCGAAGACAGCTATAGCAATCAGCCCCAGCATTTT. Protein product: CASSEDSYSNQPQHF. Using reference TRBV5-1 and TRBJ1-5 for the parts outside the CDR3, the full variable domain is KAGVTQTPRYLIKTRGQQVTLSCSPISGHRSVSWYQQTPGQGLQFLFEYFSETQRNKGNFPGRFSGRQFSNSRSEMNVSTLELGDSALYLCASSEDSYSNQPQHFGDGTRLSIL.

The chain uses TRBV7-2 and TRBJ1-4; D is possibly TRBD1 (5 bases). The CDR3 covers 14 residues. V shed 5 bases and J shed 4 bases, with 11 bases lying between them. Germline V gene sequence: CDR1 SGHTA, CDR2 FQGNSA. The CDR3 DNA reads as TGTGCCAGCAGCGTTGGAGGGGTTAATGAAAAACTGTTTTTT. It translates to CASSVGGVNEKLFF.

CDR3 region: CASSDTGGANVLTF. For the CDR3, the DNA is TGTGCCAGCAGTGACACCGGTGGGGCCAACGTCCTGACTTTC. The chain uses TRBV6-4 and TRBJ2-6, with no clear D. V was trimmed by 2 bases and J by 3 bases, leaving 5 bases between them. CDR3 size: 14 residues. The germline gives CDR1 MRHNA, CDR2 SNTAGT.

The genes are TRBV5-1 and TRBJ2-3, with 13 positions matching TRBD2. The CDR3 totals 16 residues. Germline V gene sequence: CDR1 SGHRS, CDR2 YFSETQ. Trimming cost V 0 bases and J 4 bases; bases outside gene matches: 2. CDR3 nucleotide sequence: TGCGCCAGCAGCTTGGAACTAGCGGGGGGGGCAGATACGCAGTATTTT. Encoded protein: CASSLELAGGADTQYF.

V gene TRBV27 combines with J gene TRBJ1-6; 9 bases match TRBD1. Germline trimming cut 5 bases from V and 5 bases from J; bases unmatched to any gene: 4. The CDR3 runs to 15 residues. The V gene's germline CDR1 is MNHEY and CDR2 SMNVEV (reference sequence). The CDR3: CASSNRGPNNSPLHF. CDR3 bases: TGTGCCAGCAGTAACAGGGGGCCCAATAATTCACCCCTCCACTTT.

The chain uses TRBV7-2 and TRBJ1-6, with D uncertain. There are 15 residues in the CDR3. The germline V gene encodes CDR1 SGHTA and CDR2 FQGNSA. With 3 bases removed from V and 9 bases from J, the gap between germline ends came to 15 bases. As DNA, the CDR3 is TGTGCCAGCAGCTTGGTTGCCGCCCGGGGTTCACCCCTCCACTTT. Its protein product is CASSLVAARGSPLHF.

The V and J genes are TRBV7-2 and TRBJ2-5; 8 bases map to TRBD1. The end of the DNA is better explained by TRBJ2-7, so the J call may be wrong. From germline, CDR1 is SGHTA and CDR2 FQGNSA. The CDR3 runs 14 residues. The CDR3 nucleotides read TGTGCCAGCAGCTGGGGGACAGGCGGCTACGAGCAGTACTTC. It codes for CASSWGTGGYEQYF.

The chain combines TRBV6-4 with TRBJ2-7; 8 bases are a match to TRBD1. From germline, CDR1 is MRHNA and CDR2 SNTAGT. The CDR3 runs 14 residues. J gave up 5 bases and V 5 bases, and 8 bases lay outside the gene matches. The CDR3 reads CASSNRQGLDEQYF. CDR3 nucleotide sequence: TGTGCCAGCAGTAACCGACAGGGGCTCGACGAGCAGTACTTC.